The 26 T cell receptor beta chains below come from one sample, sequenced in a study of blood T cell repertoires in COVID-19. Data came from immunoSEQ multiplex PCR; TCRdb stores just in-frame clones and leaves some out. The data contain hundreds of thousands of clones, approximately 85% of them seen just once; the ten biggest clones take up 5.1%. Sequencing used peripheral blood. These receptors came from a man in his forties or fifties with active or convalescent COVID-19.

This clone was recorded once. The chain joins TRBV30 to TRBJ1-4; the D gene is possibly TRBD1 (6 bases). Germline V lookup: CDR1 GTSNPN, CDR2 SVGIG (reference sequence). V was trimmed by 1 base and J by 6 bases, leaving 12 bases between them. CDR3 length: 14 residues. The CDR3 protein is CAWSGSGGYEKLFF. In nucleotides, the CDR3 is TGTGCCTGGAGTGGTTCTGGGGGCTATGAAAAACTGTTTTTT.

This rearrangement joins TRBV9 to TRBJ1-5; D may be TRBD1 (6 bases). Trimming stripped 2 bases from V and 4 bases from J, with 13 bases between. CDR3 length equals 15 residues. Per germline, CDR1 SGDLS and CDR2 YYNGEE. The CDR3 region has the DNA TGTGCCAGCAGCGTCACAGGGAAGGCGAATCAGCCCCAGCATTTT. Translating gives CASSVTGKANQPQHF.

The chain couples TRBV19 to TRBJ2-1, with 11 bases lining up with TRBD2. Per germline, CDR1 LNHDA and CDR2 SQIVND (reference sequence). The CDR3 spans 14 residues. V shed 9 bases and J 7 bases; nucleotides not matched to a gene: 8. CDR3 sequence: CASQRASGRNEQFF. CDR3 bases: TGTGCCAGCCAAAGGGCTAGCGGGAGGAATGAGCAGTTCTTC. The complete variable domain, with remaining parts taken from reference TRBV19 and TRBJ2-1, reads DGGITQSPKYLFRKEGQNVTLSCEQNLNHDAMYWYRQDPGQGLRLIYYSQIVNDFQKGDIAEGYSVSREKKESFPLTVTSAQKNPTAFYLCASQRASGRNEQFFGPGTRLTVL.

This clone has a single count. The chain joins TRBV5-6 to TRBJ2-1; 7 bases fit TRBD2. With V trimmed by 2 bases and J by 0 bases, 8 bases remained unmatched. This CDR3 has 17 amino acids. Germline V gene sequence: CDR1 SGHDT, CDR2 YYEEEE. In nucleotides, the CDR3 is TGTGCCAGCAGCTTAGGTTTCTGGGGGGGCTCCTACAATGAGCAGTTCTTC. Its protein is CASSLGFWGGSYNEQFF.

CDR3 bases: TGTGCCAGCAGTTTGCGGACAGGAACTCAGCCCCAGCATTTT. Its translation: CASSLRTGTQPQHF. J is TRBJ1-5 and V is TRBV27; 7 bases are shared with TRBD1. The germline gives CDR1 MNHEY, CDR2 SMNVEV (reference sequence). The CDR3 consists of 14 residues. V shed 3 bases and J 6 bases; nucleotides not matched to a gene: 5.

This clone was seen a handful of times. The genes are TRBV4-1 and TRBJ1-1, with a weak D call TRBD1 (6 bases). Trimming took off 4 bases at V and 3 bases at J, with 18 bases between the two ends. In germline, CDR1 is MGHRA, CDR2 YSYEKL. This CDR3 comprises 16 residues. CDR3 nucleotides: TGCGCCAGCAGCCGCAGGGGCCAGGCTTGGGACACTGAAGCTTTCTTT. Translating it yields CASSRRGQAWDTEAFF.

The gene calls are TRBV20-1 and TRBJ1-5; maybe TRBD1 (6 bases). CDR3 length: 14 residues. In germline, CDR1 is DFQATT, CDR2 SNEGSKA (reference sequence). The ends were cut back, 3 bases at V and 5 bases at J, with 14 bases in the middle. The CDR3 DNA follows: TGCAGTGCTAGTCTACAGGGAATCTATCAGCCCCAGCATTTT. Protein: CSASLQGIYQPQHF.

The chain carries TRBV7-2 and TRBJ2-7; D unresolved. The CDR3 runs to 13 residues. Germline loops: CDR1 SGHTA, CDR2 FQGNSA. Trimming took off 2 bases at V and 5 bases at J, with 10 bases between the two ends. CDR3: CASSLRSGDEQYF. DNA of the CDR3: TGTGCCAGCAGCTTACGGTCGGGTGACGAGCAGTACTTC.

The V gene is TRBV27, the J gene TRBJ2-6; TRBD1 matches at 7 bases. CDR1 and CDR2 (germline): MNHEY, SMNVEV (reference sequence). The CDR3 consists of 16 residues. Losses at the gene ends were 6 bases for V and 2 bases for J; bases not matched to a gene: 7. CDR3 amino acids: CASRRSTGAGANVLTF. Here the CDR3 DNA reads TGTGCCAGCAGGCGGAGTACAGGGGCTGGGGCCAACGTCCTGACTTTC.

The rearrangement links TRBV6-5 to TRBJ1-1, with D possibly TRBD1 on 6 matching bases. Trimming removed 6 bases from V and 0 bases from J, with 14 bases in between. In germline, CDR1 is MNHEY, CDR2 SVGAGI. CDR3 length: 15 amino acids. CDR3: CASRTGTLMNTEAFF. For the CDR3, the DNA is TGTGCCAGCAGAACCGGGACACTTATGAACACTGAAGCTTTCTTT.

This chain connects TRBV18 to TRBJ2-7, with D possibly matching TRBD1 (6 bases). V was cut by 2 bases and J by 0 bases, with 11 bases left in between. The CDR3 sequence is 15 residues long. CDR1 is KGHSH, CDR2 LQKENI, per germline. The CDR3 nucleotides read TGTGCCAGCTCACCAAGAGGGACATCCTCCTACGAGCAGTACTTC. It encodes CASSPRGTSSYEQYF.

This clone was seen only a few times. The CDR3 loop is CASSLVPGGNQPQHF. The CDR3 DNA reads as TGTGCCAGCAGCTTAGTACCAGGTGGCAATCAGCCCCAGCATTTT. V usage is TRBV7-2 and J usage is TRBJ1-5; unclear D gene. V lost 1 base and J lost 2, with 9 bases in between. In germline, CDR1 is SGHTA, CDR2 FQGNSA. The CDR3 loop spans 15 amino acids.

The rearrangement joins TRBV30 to TRBJ1-2; no definite D call. The CDR3 has 12 residues. V was cut by 8 bases and J by 8 bases, with 18 bases left in between. CDR1 is GTSNPN, CDR2 SVGIG, per germline (reference sequence). CDR3 in DNA: TGTGCCGCCACCCCGGTGCTATGGGGCTACACCTTC. Translating gives CAATPVLWGYTF.

The chain links TRBV12-3 or TRBV12-4 to TRBJ2-7; no clear D gene. This CDR3 has 12 amino acids. With 6 bases removed from V and 3 bases from J, the gap between germline ends came to 9 bases. CDR3 nucleotides: TGTGCCAGCAGCTACGAGATCTACGAGCAGTACTTC. As protein: CASSYEIYEQYF.

V gene TRBV10-2 combines with J gene TRBJ2-7, with D tentatively TRBD2 (5 bases). V lost 7 bases to trimming and J lost 4 bases, with 14 bases between them. Per the germline V gene, CDR1 is WSHSY and CDR2 is SAAADI. The CDR3 runs 13 residues. This chain's CDR3 is CASNPGSEYEQYF. In DNA, the CDR3 is TGCGCCAGCAATCCGGGTAGCGAGTACGAGCAGTACTTC.

This rearrangement joins TRBV14 to TRBJ2-7, with 9 bases identical to TRBD2. The CDR3 totals 16 residues. V shed 1 base, J shed 4 bases, and the junction held 8 bases outside the gene matches. From germline, CDR1 is SGHDN and CDR2 FVKESK. For the CDR3, the DNA is TGTGCCAGCAGCCAAGGCGGCGGGAGGGCAGGATACGAGCAGTACTTC. This translates into CASSQGGGRAGYEQYF.

V and J are TRBV27 and TRBJ1-4; D is possibly TRBD1 (6 bases). Trimming left V 2 bases short and J 8 bases short, with 15 bases between. Germline CDR1 reads MNHEY; CDR2 reads SMNVEV (reference sequence). The CDR3 loop spans 15 amino acids. The DNA for the CDR3 is TGTGCCAGCAGTTTACTAGGACAGCGAACCGAAAAACTGTTTTTT. As protein: CASSLLGQRTEKLFF.

The DNA for the CDR3 is TGTGCCTCAACGGCCGTAGGGGACACTGAAGCTTTCTTT. It specifies CASTAVGDTEAFF. V gene TRBV30 combines with J gene TRBJ1-1; maybe TRBD1 (5 bases). The CDR3 contains 13 residues. Trimming left V 7 bases short and J 3 bases short, with 15 bases between. Germline V gives CDR1 GTSNPN, CDR2 SVGIG (reference sequence).

This clone was seen a handful of times. The rearrangement links TRBV6-2 or TRBV6-3 to TRBJ1-5; D is unresolved. Germline CDR1 MNHEY, CDR2 SVGEGT. The CDR3 extends over 17 amino acids. Trimming left V 4 bases short and J 4 bases short, with 20 bases between. DNA of the CDR3: TGTGCCAGCAGTTTACATCCCGTCACATACCATAATCAGCCCCAGCATTTT. The encoded protein is CASSLHPVTYHNQPQHF.

The rearrangement uses TRBV4-1 and TRBJ1-2; a weak D match, TRBD1 (6 bases). Trimming shortened V by 2 bases and J by 4 bases, and 14 bases separated the two germline ends. The CDR3 consists of 15 residues. Germline V CDR1 and CDR2: MGHRA, YSYEKL. The CDR3 DNA reads TGCGCCAGCAGCCAACCGACAGGATTAATCTATGGCTACACCTTC. This encodes CASSQPTGLIYGYTF.

This clone was recorded once. The chain employs TRBV5-1 and TRBJ1-5, with 7 nucleotides matching TRBD1. J was trimmed by 4 bases and V by 4 bases; bases with no gene match: 8. CDR3 size: 15 residues. Germline assignment: CDR1 SGHRS and CDR2 YFSETQ. The DNA for the CDR3 is TGCGCCAGCAGCCTGGCAGGGACAGAGAATCAGCCCCAGCATTTT. Translated, it gives CASSLAGTENQPQHF.

In DNA, the CDR3 is TGTGCCAGCAGCCAAGACGAGCGAGTCGGGGAGCTGTTTTTT. It translates to CASSQDERVGELFF. The V call is TRBV4-2, the J call TRBJ2-2; unclear D gene. CDR1 is LGHNA and CDR2 is YNFKEQ in the germline V gene. The CDR3 has 14 residues. V lost 0 bases and J lost 7, with 9 bases in between.

The CDR3 region has the DNA TGTGCCAGCAGCCCTACGAGCGGATATTACGAGCAGTACTTC. As protein: CASSPTSGYYEQYF. The J gene is TRBJ2-7, the V gene TRBV7-6; D possibly corresponds to TRBD2 (5 bases). The CDR3 has 14 amino acids. Trimming took off 5 bases at V and 4 bases at J, with 15 bases between the two ends. Germline V CDR1 and CDR2: SGHVS, FNYEAQ.

The J gene is TRBJ2-1, the V gene TRBV27; TRBD2 matches 11 bases. CDR1 MNHEY and CDR2 SMNVEV come from the germline V gene (reference sequence). There are 13 residues in the CDR3. V trimming: 6 bases; J trimming: 10 bases; junction bases outside the gene matches: 5. CDR3 residues: CASRWTSGSEQFF. In DNA form, the CDR3 reads TGTGCCAGCAGATGGACTAGCGGGTCCGAGCAGTTCTTC.

The chain has TRBV2 and TRBJ1-1; weak D call: TRBD1 (6 bases). V gave up 7 bases and J gave up 5 bases, with 17 bases separating them. Per germline, CDR1 SNHLY and CDR2 FYNNEI. The CDR3 extends over 14 amino acids. The CDR3 protein is CASISPRGSTEAFF. CDR3 coding DNA: TGTGCCAGCATTTCGCCCAGGGGAAGTACTGAAGCTTTCTTT.

The chain has TRBV18 and TRBJ2-1; 13 bases map to TRBD2. The V and J ends lost 2 bases and 2 bases, in that order; junction bases with no gene match: 0. Germline V gives CDR1 KGHSH, CDR2 LQKENI. CDR3 size: 16 residues. The chain's CDR3 is CASSPGTSGAYNEQFF. The CDR3 coding sequence is TGTGCCAGCTCACCAGGGACTAGCGGGGCCTACAATGAGCAGTTCTTC.